One and the same sample provided the 26 T cell receptor beta chains below, sequenced in a study of shared clonotypes between healthy human individuals. Produced via immunoSEQ multiplex PCR; TCRdb's table is partial and in-frame only. Of 850,000 to 1,200,000 clones listed, roughly 80% are singletons. Sample: memory CD4+ T cells sorted from blood. Subset described: CD45RA-negative fraction. Receptors originate from a man aged 18-30 years in good health.

As concerns this clone: Other DNA sequences in this sample translate to the same CDR3. The genes are TRBV28 and TRBJ2-7; D uncertain. V lost 3 bases to trimming and J lost 4 bases, with 4 bases between them. The V gene's germline CDR1 is MDHEN and CDR2 SYDVKM. This CDR3 spans 11 amino acids. CDR3 in DNA: TGTGCCAGCAGTTTCGGATACGAGCAGTACTTC. It specifies CASSFGYEQYF. The full variable domain, its missing parts supplied by reference TRBV28 and TRBJ2-7, is DVKVTQSSRYLVKRTGEKVFLECVQDMDHENMFWYRQDPGLGLRLIYFSYDVKMKEKGDIPEGYSVSREKKERFSLILESASTNQTSMYLCASSFGYEQYFGPGTRLTVT.

The gene calls are TRBV12-5 and TRBJ2-7; D is unclear. Germline CDR1 and CDR2: LGHNT and FRNRAP. The CDR3 runs to 11 residues. The V gene lost 5 bases and the J gene lost 9 bases, with 11 bases spanning the gap. The CDR3 reads CASGRDPRQYF. The DNA of the CDR3 is TGTGCTAGTGGTAGAGACCCAAGGCAGTACTTC.

The gene calls are TRBV23-1 and TRBJ2-2; TRBD2 aligns across 8 bases. TRBV23-1 is designated an ORF whose function remains uncertain. Trimming removed 0 bases from V and 1 base from J; junction bases left unmatched: 1. The CDR3 length is 16 residues. The CDR3 loop reads CASSQSAGGNTGELFF. DNA for the CDR3: TGCGCCAGCAGTCAATCTGCGGGAGGGAACACCGGGGAGCTGTTTTTT.

The chain has TRBV4-3 and TRBJ2-3; perhaps TRBD2 as D (6 bases). The CDR3 extends over 16 amino acids. Germline values: CDR1 LGHNA, CDR2 YSLEER. Trimming removed 0 bases at V and 1 base at J, with 11 bases between. This chain's CDR3 is CASSQDVGGRTDTQYF. CDR3 DNA: TGCGCCAGCAGCCAAGATGTGGGGGGACGCACAGATACGCAGTATTTT.

This sequence joins TRBV19 and TRBJ2-1; 7 positions agree with TRBD2. Germline lookup yields CDR1 LNHDA and CDR2 SQIVND (reference sequence). V lost 3 bases and J lost 9; bases outside the gene matches: 5. The CDR3 loop spans 13 amino acids. The CDR3 loop is CASSIYGGSEQFF. The CDR3 nucleotides are TGTGCCAGTAGTATTTACGGCGGGAGTGAGCAGTTCTTC. The full variable domain, completed using reference TRBV19 and TRBJ2-1, is DGGITQSPKYLFRKEGQNVTLSCEQNLNHDAMYWYRQDPGQGLRLIYYSQIVNDFQKGDIAEGYSVSREKKESFPLTVTSAQKNPTAFYLCASSIYGGSEQFFGPGTRLTVL.

This clone was seen only once. The chain is built from TRBV7-9 and TRBJ2-5; 9 bases are a match to TRBD2. Unmatched junction bases numbered 2, after V lost 5 bases and J lost 4 bases. Germline CDR1 is SEHNR and CDR2 is FQNEAQ (reference sequence). The CDR3 contains 13 residues. As DNA, the CDR3 is TGTGCCAGCAGCAGGACTAGCGCAGAGACCCAGTACTTC. Residues: CASSRTSAETQYF.

CDR3 amino acids: CASSWGLAGNNEQFF. The CDR3 coding sequence is TGTGCCAGCAGCTGGGGACTAGCGGGAAACAATGAGCAGTTCTTC. The chain recombines TRBV5-5 with TRBJ2-1; 13 bases are a match to TRBD2. Trimming at V came to 3 bases and at J to 5 bases, leaving 2 bases not matched to a gene. Germline CDR1 and CDR2: SGHKS and YYEKEE (reference sequence). The CDR3 has 15 amino acids.

The genes are TRBV7-2 and TRBJ1-2; no clear D. Trimming shortened V by 6 bases and J by 0 bases, and 5 bases separated the two germline ends. Germline lookup yields CDR1 SGHTA and CDR2 FQGNSA. There are 12 residues in the CDR3. CDR3: CASSPANYGYTF. For the CDR3, the DNA is TGTGCCAGCAGTCCTGCTAACTATGGCTACACCTTC.

The J gene is TRBJ2-3, the V gene TRBV9; no firm D call. V was shortened by 0 bases and J by 2 bases, with 13 bases between the two germline ends. Germline CDR1 and CDR2: SGDLS and YYNGEE. The CDR3 is 16 residues long. CDR3 in amino acids: CASSVVGSLPTDTQYF. As DNA, the CDR3 is TGTGCCAGCAGCGTAGTTGGATCCCTACCCACAGATACGCAGTATTTT.

The chain uses TRBV27 and TRBJ1-1; D remains unclear. Trimming removed 2 bases from V and 0 bases from J, with 7 bases in between. Per the germline V gene, CDR1 is MNHEY and CDR2 is SMNVEV (reference sequence). This CDR3 has 14 residues. Here the CDR3 DNA reads TGTGCCAGCAGTTTAGGGCTCGTGAACACTGAAGCTTTCTTT. This translates into CASSLGLVNTEAFF.

V and J are TRBV7-8 and TRBJ2-5, with TRBD2 identical over 10 bases. The CDR3 runs 17 residues. The V gene's germline CDR1 is SGHVS and CDR2 FQNEAQ. J lost 5 bases, V lost 5 bases, and 14 bases had no gene match. CDR3 sequence reads: CASSAAPLAGVWETQYF. The CDR3 nucleotides are TGTGCCAGCAGCGCAGCACCCCTAGCGGGAGTCTGGGAGACCCAGTACTTC.

The gene calls are TRBV10-2 and TRBJ2-7; TRBD1 is a possible D gene (6 bases). The CDR3 sequence is 14 residues long. Germline V gene data show CDR1 as WSHSY and CDR2 as SAAADI. Trimming took 3 bases from V and 1 from J, leaving 10 bases between them. The CDR3 sequence: CASSDRGVSYEQYF. The CDR3 bases are TGCGCCAGCAGTGACAGGGGTGTATCCTACGAGCAGTACTTC.

This clone was seen only a few times. V usage is TRBV5-1 and J usage is TRBJ2-7; possibly TRBD2 for D (5 bases). Germline loops: CDR1 SGHRS, CDR2 YFSETQ. V gave up 0 bases and J gave up 2 bases, with 12 bases separating them. The CDR3 is 15 residues long. This CDR3 is CASSLAGEKAYEQYF. The CDR3, as DNA: TGCGCCAGCAGCTTGGCCGGGGAGAAGGCCTACGAGCAGTACTTC.

This clone has a single count. J is TRBJ1-1 and V is TRBV5-1; 7 positions agree with TRBD1. With V trimmed by 4 bases and J by 6 bases, 9 bases remained unmatched. The germline gives CDR1 SGHRS, CDR2 YFSETQ. The CDR3 spans 14 residues. CDR3 nucleotide sequence: TGCGCCAGCAGCCCATTGAACACAGGGGCTGAAGCTTTCTTT. Translated, it gives CASSPLNTGAEAFF.

J is TRBJ2-2 and V is TRBV5-4; TRBD2 matches at 10 bases. Germline loops: CDR1 SGHNT, CDR2 YYREEE (reference sequence). V gave up 3 bases and J gave up 4 bases; unmatched junction bases: 9. CDR3 length: 17 residues. DNA for the CDR3: TGTGCCAGCAGCTCCCAACTAGCGGGACTGACCACCGGGGAGCTGTTTTTT. This sequence encodes CASSSQLAGLTTGELFF.

The chain uses TRBV18 and TRBJ2-7; D is unclear. Looked up from germline, CDR1 is KGHSH and CDR2 is LQKENI. This CDR3 has 12 amino acids. Trimming stripped 2 bases from V and 4 bases from J, with 6 bases between. The CDR3 region is CASSPVVYEQYF. The CDR3 nucleotides read TGTGCCAGCTCACCAGTAGTATACGAGCAGTACTTC.

The rearrangement uses TRBV27 and TRBJ1-5, with 7 nucleotides matching TRBD1. Germline trimming cut 3 bases from V and 6 bases from J; bases unmatched to any gene: 8. The V gene's germline CDR1 is MNHEY and CDR2 SMNVEV (reference sequence). This CDR3 has 15 residues. The chain's CDR3 is CASSFGGGAGQPQHF. The CDR3 region has the DNA TGTGCCAGCAGTTTTGGAGGGGGCGCGGGTCAGCCCCAGCATTTT.

The rearrangement links TRBV19 to TRBJ1-2, with 7 bases lining up with TRBD1. The germline V gene encodes CDR1 LNHDA and CDR2 SQIVND (reference sequence). The V gene end was trimmed by 6 bases and the J gene end by 0 bases; junction bases not matched to a gene: 7. The CDR3 loop spans 15 amino acids. The CDR3 here is CASRTGTAANYGYTF. The CDR3 DNA is TGTGCCAGTAGGACCGGGACAGCCGCTAACTATGGCTACACCTTC.

This clone was found a few times. The genes are TRBV6-5 and TRBJ2-7; either TRBD1 or TRBD2 may fit D (5 bases each). V was trimmed by 2 bases and J by 3 bases, leaving 11 bases between them. The CDR3 is made up of 14 amino acids. Germline CDR1 reads MNHEY; CDR2 reads SVGAGI. CDR3 bases: TGTGCCAGCAGTTACACCCGGGACCTCTACGAGCAGTACTTC. It translates to CASSYTRDLYEQYF.

This chain joins TRBV19 and TRBJ2-5; no reliable D call. Germline V gene data show CDR1 as LNHDA and CDR2 as SQIVND (reference sequence). This CDR3 has 12 residues. V lost 3 bases to trimming and J lost 2 bases, with 4 bases between them. CDR3 in amino acids: CASSMKQETQYF. Written as DNA, the CDR3 is TGTGCCAGTAGTATGAAGCAAGAGACCCAGTACTTC.

The chain has TRBV5-1 and TRBJ1-2, with D perhaps matching TRBD1 (5 bases). The CDR3 extends over 14 amino acids. The V end was cut by 4 bases, the J end by 1 base, with 11 bases between. Germline values: CDR1 SGHRS, CDR2 YFSETQ. CDR3 in amino acids: CASSGGDNNYGYTF. CDR3 DNA: TGCGCCAGCAGCGGGGGTGACAATAACTATGGCTACACCTTC.

The rearrangement joins TRBV29-1 to TRBJ1-2, with 7 bases matching TRBD1. There are 14 residues in the CDR3. J gave up 4 bases and V 4 bases, and 9 bases lay outside the gene matches. Germline assignment: CDR1 SQVTM and CDR2 ANQGSEA. CDR3 residues: CSVGEMTGTYGYTF. The CDR3 DNA is TGCAGCGTTGGTGAAATGACAGGGACCTATGGCTACACCTTC.

The gene calls are TRBV5-1 and TRBJ2-2, with D unresolved. Trimming removed 1 base from V and 2 bases from J, with 6 bases in between. Germline CDR1 is SGHRS and CDR2 is YFSETQ. This CDR3 has 14 residues. The CDR3 here is CASSLIGNTGELFF. The CDR3 nucleotides are TGCGCCAGCAGCTTGATCGGAAACACCGGGGAGCTGTTTTTT. Drawing the rest from reference TRBV5-1 and TRBJ2-2, the complete variable domain is KAGVTQTPRYLIKTRGQQVTLSCSPISGHRSVSWYQQTPGQGLQFLFEYFSETQRNKGNFPGRFSGRQFSNSRSEMNVSTLELGDSALYLCASSLIGNTGELFFGEGSRLTVL.

The V and J genes are TRBV7-8 and TRBJ2-3; D gene ambiguous. In germline, CDR1 is SGHVS, CDR2 FQNEAQ. Between the trimmed V and J ends, which lost 5 bases and 8 bases, there was a span of 14 bases. The CDR3 loop spans 13 amino acids. The CDR3 reads CASSPGDGGTQYF. Written as DNA, the CDR3 is TGTGCCAGCAGCCCTGGTGACGGTGGTACGCAGTATTTT.

There are a few counts of this clone. The chain couples TRBV4-2 to TRBJ2-1; D may be TRBD1 or TRBD2 (6 bases each). Germline CDR1 LGHNA, CDR2 YNFKEQ. The V end lost 4 bases, the J end lost 4 bases, and 17 bases lay between the germline ends. CDR3 length: 16 amino acids. CDR3: CASSLTTGAIYNEQFF. CDR3 in DNA: TGTGCCAGCAGCCTGACGACGGGGGCCATTTACAATGAGCAGTTCTTC.

DNA for the CDR3: TGTGCCAGCCAACGGGCCAACGAAGCCTACGAGCAGTACTTC. It is translated as CASQRANEAYEQYF. The chain joins TRBV6-5 to TRBJ2-7; D ambiguous. There are 14 residues in the CDR3. Trimming removed 8 bases at V and 2 bases at J, with 16 bases between. Germline V CDR1 and CDR2: MNHEY, SVGAGI.